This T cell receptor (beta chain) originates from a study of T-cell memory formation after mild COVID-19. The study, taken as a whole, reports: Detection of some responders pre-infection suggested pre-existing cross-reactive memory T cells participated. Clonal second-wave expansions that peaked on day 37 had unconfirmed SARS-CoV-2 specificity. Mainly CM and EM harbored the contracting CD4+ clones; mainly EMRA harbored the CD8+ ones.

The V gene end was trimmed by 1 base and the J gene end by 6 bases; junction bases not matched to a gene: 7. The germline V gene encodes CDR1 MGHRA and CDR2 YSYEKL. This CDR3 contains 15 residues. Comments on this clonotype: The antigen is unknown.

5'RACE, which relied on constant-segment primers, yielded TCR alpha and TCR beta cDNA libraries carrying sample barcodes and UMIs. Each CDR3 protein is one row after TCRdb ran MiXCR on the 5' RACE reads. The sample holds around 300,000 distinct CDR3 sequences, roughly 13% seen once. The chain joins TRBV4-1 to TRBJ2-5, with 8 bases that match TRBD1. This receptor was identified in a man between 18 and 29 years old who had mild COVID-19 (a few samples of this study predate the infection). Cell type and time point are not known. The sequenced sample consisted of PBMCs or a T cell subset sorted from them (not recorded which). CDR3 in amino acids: CASSQVQGAHQTQYF. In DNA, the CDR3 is TGCGCCAGCAGCCAAGTCCAGGGGGCGCATCAGACCCAGTACTTC.